The clone carrying this T cell receptor (beta chain) was recorded at least ten times. Its antigen is currently unknown. The source material, RNA transcripts, was used to amplify TCR beta CDR3 regions. The HTBI primer set served for first-round RT-PCR of the TCR CDR3. TCRdb re-derived calls from the multiplex PCR reads in MiXCR, one entry per CDR3 protein. Among fewer than 450,000 distinct CDR3 sequences listed, 17% were seen once. This CDR3 comprises 14 residues. CDR1 and CDR2 from the germline V gene are MGHRA and YSYEKL. V gave up 3 bases and J gave up 2 bases; unmatched junction bases: 3. The record originates from a study of T cells in Graves' hyperthyroidism and ophthalmopathy. Study as a whole: Peripheral blood was drawn at first diagnosis, prior to all treatment. Study-level results: Most clonotypes that expanded in the thyroid above 0.001 also showed up in blood.

This receptor was obtained from a woman aged 25 to 39 with Graves' hyperthyroidism that later progressed to Graves' ophthalmopathy. The J gene is TRBJ1-1, the V gene TRBV4-1, with TRBD1 matching 7 bases. Sequenced: blood. CDR3 nucleotides: TGCGCCAGCAGCCATCGACAGGGAAACACTGAAGCTTTCTTT. This sequence encodes CASSHRQGNTEAFF.